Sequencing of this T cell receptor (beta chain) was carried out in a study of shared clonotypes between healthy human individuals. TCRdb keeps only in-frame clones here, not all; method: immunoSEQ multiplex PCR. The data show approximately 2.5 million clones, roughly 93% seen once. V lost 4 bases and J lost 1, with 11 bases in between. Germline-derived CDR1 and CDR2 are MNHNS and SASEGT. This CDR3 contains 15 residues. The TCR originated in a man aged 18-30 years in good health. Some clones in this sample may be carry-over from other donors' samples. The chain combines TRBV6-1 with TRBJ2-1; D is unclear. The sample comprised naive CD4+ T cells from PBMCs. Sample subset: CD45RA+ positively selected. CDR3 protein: CASSGRVRSYNEQFF. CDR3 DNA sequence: TGTGCCAGCAGTGGTAGGGTTAGGTCCTACAATGAGCAGTTCTTC.